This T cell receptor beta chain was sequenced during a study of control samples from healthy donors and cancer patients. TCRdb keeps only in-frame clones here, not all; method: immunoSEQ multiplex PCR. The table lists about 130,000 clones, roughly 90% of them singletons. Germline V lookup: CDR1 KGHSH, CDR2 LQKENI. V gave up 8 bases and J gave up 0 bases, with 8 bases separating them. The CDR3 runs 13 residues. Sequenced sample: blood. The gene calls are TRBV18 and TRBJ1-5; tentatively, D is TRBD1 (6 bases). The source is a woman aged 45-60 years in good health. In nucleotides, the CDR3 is TGTGCCAGCCACAGGGATAGCAATCAGCCCCAGCATTTT. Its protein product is CASHRDSNQPQHF.